One and the same sample provided the 10 T cell receptor beta chains below, sequenced in a study of T cells in Graves' hyperthyroidism and ophthalmopathy. TCR beta CDR3 region amplification was performed from RNA transcripts. During a first-round RT-PCR of the TCR CDR3, the HTBI primer set was used. TCRdb processed the multiplex PCR reads anew with MiXCR; each CDR3 protein has one entry. The data show about 500,000 distinct CDR3 sequences, more than 15% seen once. Material for sequencing was blood. Receptors were obtained from a young woman with Graves' ophthalmopathy.

There are many counts of this clonotype. The V and J genes are TRBV11-3 and TRBJ2-1; D possibly corresponds to TRBD1 (6 bases). The CDR3 covers 16 residues. Germline V gene data show CDR1 as SGHNT and CDR2 as YENEEA. V was cut by 3 bases and J by 5 bases, with 17 bases left in between. CDR3 nucleotide sequence: TGTGCCAGCAGCTTCTCCCCGCAGGGGCCTAACAATGAGCAGTTCTTC. It is translated as CASSFSPQGPNNEQFF.

This clonotype was seen ten or more times. The chain employs TRBV10-3 and TRBJ2-1, with TRBD2 matching 14 bases. V gave up 5 bases and J gave up 6 bases; unmatched junction bases: 3. The CDR3 has 15 residues. The V gene's germline CDR1 is ENHRY and CDR2 SYGVKD. CDR3 sequence (DNA): TGTGCCATCAGTCAAGGACTAGCGGGAGGCAATGAGCAGTTCTTC. Protein sequence: CAISQGLAGGNEQFF.

This clonotype appeared a few times. The gene calls are TRBV5-1 and TRBJ1-3; the D gene is possibly TRBD1 (6 bases). The CDR3 sequence is 16 residues long. Germline V gene data show CDR1 as SGHRS and CDR2 as YFSETQ. The V gene lost 4 bases and the J gene lost 1 base, with 15 bases spanning the gap. The CDR3 spells CASSVEQGGSGNTIYF. CDR3 coding DNA: TGCGCCAGCAGCGTGGAACAAGGGGGATCTGGAAACACCATATATTTT.

This clonotype has only a few counts. The chain joins TRBV27 to TRBJ2-1; 9 nucleotides match TRBD2. The CDR3 consists of 17 residues. Per germline, CDR1 MNHEY and CDR2 SMNVEV (reference sequence). Losses at the gene ends were 4 bases for V and 3 bases for J; bases not matched to a gene: 10. The CDR3: CASSSIASSGVYNEQFF. DNA for the CDR3: TGTGCCAGCAGTTCCATTGCTTCTAGCGGGGTCTACAATGAGCAGTTCTTC.

The chain combines TRBV10-2 with TRBJ1-1; TRBD1 aligns across 8 bases. The CDR3 has 12 residues. Looked up from germline, CDR1 is WSHSY and CDR2 is SAAADI. With V trimmed by 4 bases and J by 8 bases, 3 bases remained unmatched. CDR3: CASSVDRGEAFF. The CDR3 DNA reads TGCGCCAGCAGTGTAGACAGGGGAGAAGCTTTCTTT.

This clonotype has a handful of counts. This chain joins TRBV30 and TRBJ1-1; weak D call: TRBD1 (5 bases). The CDR3 runs to 12 residues. From germline, CDR1 is GTSNPN and CDR2 SVGIG (reference sequence). V was clipped by 2 bases and J by 11 bases, with 15 bases between them. The CDR3 DNA follows: TGTGCCTGGAGTCCAGGACGGGGGTGGGCTTTCTTT. This codes for CAWSPGRGWAFF.

This clonotype has a handful of counts. This chain joins TRBV19 and TRBJ1-2, with no clear D. The length of the CDR3 is 13 residues. The V gene's germline CDR1 is LNHDA and CDR2 SQIVND (reference sequence). V lost 0 bases, J lost 3 bases, and 5 bases lay in between. The CDR3 DNA sequence: TGTGCCAGTAGTATAGATCGAGACTATGGCTACACCTTC. This translates into CASSIDRDYGYTF.

This clonotype was detected ten times or more. The genes are TRBV28 and TRBJ2-7, with a possible D match to TRBD2 (6 bases). V was pared by 6 bases and J by 3 bases, with 18 bases between. Germline values: CDR1 MDHEN, CDR2 SYDVKM. This CDR3 has 15 residues. CDR3 DNA: TGTGCCAGCAGCCTACGGGGGATAAGTTTCTACGAGCAGTACTTC. Its translation: CASSLRGISFYEQYF.

There are many counts of this clonotype. J is TRBJ2-1 and V is TRBV7-8, with D tentatively TRBD1 (7 bases). CDR3 length equals 16 residues. CDR1 is SGHVS and CDR2 is FQNEAQ in the germline V gene. Deletions cut 6 bases from V and 6 bases from J, with 21 bases between. CDR3 sequence reads: CASRATGEALANEQFF. In DNA, the CDR3 is TGTGCCAGCAGAGCAACAGGGGAGGCTCTAGCCAATGAGCAGTTCTTC.

V usage is TRBV3-1 and J usage is TRBJ2-7; TRBD1 or TRBD2 may be the D gene (5 bases each). Per germline, CDR1 LGHDT and CDR2 YNNKEL (reference sequence). The CDR3 is 15 amino acids. The ends were cut back, 4 bases at V and 2 bases at J, with 15 bases in the middle. The CDR3 region is CASSRDRTKPYEQYF. CDR3 nucleotides: TGTGCCAGCAGCCGGGACCGAACGAAACCCTACGAGCAGTACTTC.